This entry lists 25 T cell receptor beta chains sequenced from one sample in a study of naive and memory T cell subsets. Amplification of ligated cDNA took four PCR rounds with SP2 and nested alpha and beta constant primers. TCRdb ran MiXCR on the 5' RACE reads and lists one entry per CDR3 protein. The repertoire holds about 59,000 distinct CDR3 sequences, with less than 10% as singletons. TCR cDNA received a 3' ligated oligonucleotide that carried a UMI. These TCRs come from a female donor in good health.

The CDR3 region has the DNA TGCGCCAGCAGTGGATCCTACCCGGGACAGGGAACCTCTGGGGCCAACGTCCTGACTTTC. Its translation is CASSGSYPGQGTSGANVLTF. V and J are TRBV10-2 and TRBJ2-6, with 9 bases aligning to TRBD1. V gave up 4 bases and J gave up 0 bases; unmatched junction bases: 13. Germline V gene data show CDR1 as WSHSY and CDR2 as SAAADI. This CDR3 region has 20 residues.

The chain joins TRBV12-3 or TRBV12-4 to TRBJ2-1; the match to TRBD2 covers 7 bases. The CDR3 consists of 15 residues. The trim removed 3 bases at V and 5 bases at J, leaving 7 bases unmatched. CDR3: CASSFGLADNNEQFF. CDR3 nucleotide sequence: TGTGCCAGCAGTTTCGGGCTAGCGGATAACAATGAGCAGTTCTTC.

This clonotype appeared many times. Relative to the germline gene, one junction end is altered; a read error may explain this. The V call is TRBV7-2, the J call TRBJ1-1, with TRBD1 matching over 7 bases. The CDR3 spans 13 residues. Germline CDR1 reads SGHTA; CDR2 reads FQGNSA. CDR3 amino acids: CASSFDRAAEAFF. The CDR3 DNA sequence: TGTGCCAGCAGCTTCGACAGGGCCGCTGAAGCCTTCTTT.

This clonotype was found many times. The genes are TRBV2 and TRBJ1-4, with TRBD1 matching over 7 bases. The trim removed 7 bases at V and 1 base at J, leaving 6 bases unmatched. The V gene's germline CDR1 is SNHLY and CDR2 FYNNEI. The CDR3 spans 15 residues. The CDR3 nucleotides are TGTGCCAGCACTAAAAACAGGGGAACTAATGAAAAACTGTTTTTT. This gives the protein CASTKNRGTNEKLFF.

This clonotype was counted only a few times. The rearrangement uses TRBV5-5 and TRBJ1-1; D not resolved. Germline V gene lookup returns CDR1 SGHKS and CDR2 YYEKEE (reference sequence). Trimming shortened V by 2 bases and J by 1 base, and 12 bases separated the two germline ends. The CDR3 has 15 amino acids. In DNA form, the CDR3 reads TGTGCCAGCAGCTTAATTGTTTCAGAGAACACTGAAGCTTTCTTT. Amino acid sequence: CASSLIVSENTEAFF. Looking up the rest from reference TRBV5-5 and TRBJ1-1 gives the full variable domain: DAGVTQSPTHLIKTRGQQVTLRCSPISGHKSVSWYQQVLGQGPQFIFQYYEKEERGRGNFPDRFSARQFPNYSSELNVNALLLGDSALYLCASSLIVSENTEAFFGQGTRLTVV.

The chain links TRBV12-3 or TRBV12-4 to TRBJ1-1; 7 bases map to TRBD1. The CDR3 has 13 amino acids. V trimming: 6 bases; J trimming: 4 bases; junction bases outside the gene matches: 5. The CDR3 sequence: CASRTQGPTEAFF. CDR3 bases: TGTGCCAGCAGAACACAGGGGCCCACTGAAGCTTTCTTT.

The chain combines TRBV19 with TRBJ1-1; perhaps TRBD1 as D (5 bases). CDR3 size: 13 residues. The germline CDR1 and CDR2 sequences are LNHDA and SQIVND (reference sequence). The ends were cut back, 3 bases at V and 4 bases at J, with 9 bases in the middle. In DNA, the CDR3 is TGTGCCAGTAGTATGGGGGGGAGCACTGAAGCTTTCTTT. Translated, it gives CASSMGGSTEAFF.

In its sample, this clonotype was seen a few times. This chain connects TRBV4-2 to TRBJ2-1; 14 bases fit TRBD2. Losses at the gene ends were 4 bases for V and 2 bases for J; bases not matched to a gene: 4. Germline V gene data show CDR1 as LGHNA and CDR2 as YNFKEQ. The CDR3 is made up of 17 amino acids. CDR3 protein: CASSPLTSGGAYNEQFF. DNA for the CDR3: TGTGCCAGCAGCCCCTTGACTAGCGGGGGGGCCTACAATGAGCAGTTCTTC.

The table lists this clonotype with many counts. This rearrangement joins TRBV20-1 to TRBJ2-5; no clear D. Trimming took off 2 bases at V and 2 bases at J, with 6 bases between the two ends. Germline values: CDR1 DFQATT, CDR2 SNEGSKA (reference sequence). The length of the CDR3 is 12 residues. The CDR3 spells CSARLGQETQYF. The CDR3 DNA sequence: TGCAGTGCTAGACTGGGGCAAGAGACCCAGTACTTC.

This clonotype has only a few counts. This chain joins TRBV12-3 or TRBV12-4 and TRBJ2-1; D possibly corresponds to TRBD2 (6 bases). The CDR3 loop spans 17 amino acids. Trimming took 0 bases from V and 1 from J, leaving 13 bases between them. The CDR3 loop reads CASSLAWGGGSYNEQFF. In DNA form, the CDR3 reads TGTGCCAGCAGTTTAGCGTGGGGTGGAGGGTCCTACAATGAGCAGTTCTTC.

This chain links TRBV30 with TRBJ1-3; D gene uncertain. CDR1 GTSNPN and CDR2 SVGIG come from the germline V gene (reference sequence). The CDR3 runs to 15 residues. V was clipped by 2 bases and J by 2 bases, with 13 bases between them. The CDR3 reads CAWSLSGGAGNTIYF. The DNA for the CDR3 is TGTGCCTGGAGTTTGTCAGGTGGTGCTGGAAACACCATATATTTT.

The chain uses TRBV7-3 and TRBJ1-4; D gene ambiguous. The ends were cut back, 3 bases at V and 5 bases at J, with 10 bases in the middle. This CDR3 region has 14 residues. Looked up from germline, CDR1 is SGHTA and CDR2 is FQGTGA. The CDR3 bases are TGTGCCAGCAGCTTTGAACAGAGGAATGAAAAACTGTTTTTT. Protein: CASSFEQRNEKLFF. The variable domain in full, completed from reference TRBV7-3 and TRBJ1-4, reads GAGVSQTPSNKVTEKGKYVELRCDPISGHTALYWYRQSLGQGPEFLIYFQGTGAADDSGLPNDRFFAVRPEGSVSTLKIQRTERGDSAVYLCASSFEQRNEKLFFGSGTQLSVL.

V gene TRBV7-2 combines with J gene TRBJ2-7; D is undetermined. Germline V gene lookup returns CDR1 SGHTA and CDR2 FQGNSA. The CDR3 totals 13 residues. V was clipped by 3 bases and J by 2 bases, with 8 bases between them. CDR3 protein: CASSFSRTYEQYF. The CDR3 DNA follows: TGTGCCAGCAGCTTCAGCAGGACCTACGAGCAGTACTTC.

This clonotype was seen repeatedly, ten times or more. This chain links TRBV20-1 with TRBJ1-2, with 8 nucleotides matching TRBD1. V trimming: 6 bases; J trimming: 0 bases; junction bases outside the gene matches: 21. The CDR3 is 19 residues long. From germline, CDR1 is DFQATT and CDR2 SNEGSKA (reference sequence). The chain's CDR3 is CSADPGQGRSPSANYGYTF. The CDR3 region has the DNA TGCAGTGCCGACCCCGGACAGGGAAGATCTCCCTCTGCTAACTATGGCTACACCTTC.

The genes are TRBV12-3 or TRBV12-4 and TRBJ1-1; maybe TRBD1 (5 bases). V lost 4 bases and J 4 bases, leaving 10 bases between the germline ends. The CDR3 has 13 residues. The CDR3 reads CASSYAGPTEAFF. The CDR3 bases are TGTGCCAGCAGTTACGCAGGGCCCACTGAAGCTTTCTTT.

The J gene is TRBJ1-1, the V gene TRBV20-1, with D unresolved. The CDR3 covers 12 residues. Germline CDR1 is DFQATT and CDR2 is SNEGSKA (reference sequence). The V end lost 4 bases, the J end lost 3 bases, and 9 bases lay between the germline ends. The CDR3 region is CSAIEGHTEAFF. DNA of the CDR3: TGCAGTGCTATAGAAGGGCACACTGAAGCTTTCTTT.

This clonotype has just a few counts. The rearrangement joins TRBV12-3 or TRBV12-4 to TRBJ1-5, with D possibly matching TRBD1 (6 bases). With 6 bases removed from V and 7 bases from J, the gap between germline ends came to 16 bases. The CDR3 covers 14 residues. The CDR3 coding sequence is TGTGCCAGCAGACCTACAGGGATGTACCAGCCCCAGCATTTT. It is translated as CASRPTGMYQPQHF.

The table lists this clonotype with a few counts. CDR3 sequence: CASSLSLNEQFF. The DNA for the CDR3 is TGTGCCAGCAGCTTATCCCTCAATGAGCAGTTCTTC. The chain couples TRBV7-3 to TRBJ2-1; D is unresolved. CDR3 length: 12 residues. V shed 2 bases and J shed 6 bases, with 5 bases lying between them. Germline CDR1 SGHTA, CDR2 FQGTGA.

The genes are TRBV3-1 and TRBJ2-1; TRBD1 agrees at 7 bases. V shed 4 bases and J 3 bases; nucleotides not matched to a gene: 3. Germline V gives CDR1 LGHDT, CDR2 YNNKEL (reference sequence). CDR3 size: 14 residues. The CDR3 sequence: CASSLNRGYNEQFF. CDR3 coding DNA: TGTGCCAGCAGCCTAAACAGGGGCTACAATGAGCAGTTCTTC.

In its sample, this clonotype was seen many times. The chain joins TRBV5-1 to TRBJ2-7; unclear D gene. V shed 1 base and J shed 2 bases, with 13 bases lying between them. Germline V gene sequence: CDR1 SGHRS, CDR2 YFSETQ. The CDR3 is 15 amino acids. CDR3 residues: CASSLLEDGTYEQYF. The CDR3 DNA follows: TGCGCCAGCAGCTTGCTTGAGGACGGTACCTACGAGCAGTACTTC.

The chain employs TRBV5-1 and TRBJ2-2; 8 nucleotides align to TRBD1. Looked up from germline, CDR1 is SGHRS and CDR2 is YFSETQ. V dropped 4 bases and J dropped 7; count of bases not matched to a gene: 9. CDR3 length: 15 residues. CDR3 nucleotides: TGCGCCAGCAGCCCCCCCAGACAGGGGAACGGGGAGCTGTTTTTT. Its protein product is CASSPPRQGNGELFF. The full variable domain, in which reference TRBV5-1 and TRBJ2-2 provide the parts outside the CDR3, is KAGVTQTPRYLIKTRGQQVTLSCSPISGHRSVSWYQQTPGQGLQFLFEYFSETQRNKGNFPGRFSGRQFSNSRSEMNVSTLELGDSALYLCASSPPRQGNGELFFGEGSRLTVL.

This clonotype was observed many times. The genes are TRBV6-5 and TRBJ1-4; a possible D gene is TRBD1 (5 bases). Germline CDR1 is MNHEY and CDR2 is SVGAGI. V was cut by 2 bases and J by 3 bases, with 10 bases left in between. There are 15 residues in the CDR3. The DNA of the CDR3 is TGTGCCAGCAGTTACGGCGGGGGTCCTAATGAAAAACTGTTTTTT. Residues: CASSYGGGPNEKLFF.

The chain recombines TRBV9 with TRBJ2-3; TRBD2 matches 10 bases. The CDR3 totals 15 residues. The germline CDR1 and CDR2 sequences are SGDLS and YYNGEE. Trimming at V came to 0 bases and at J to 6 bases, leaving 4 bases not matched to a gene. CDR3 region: CASSVAPGLADTQYF. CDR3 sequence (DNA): TGTGCCAGCAGCGTAGCGCCGGGACTAGCGGATACGCAGTATTTT.

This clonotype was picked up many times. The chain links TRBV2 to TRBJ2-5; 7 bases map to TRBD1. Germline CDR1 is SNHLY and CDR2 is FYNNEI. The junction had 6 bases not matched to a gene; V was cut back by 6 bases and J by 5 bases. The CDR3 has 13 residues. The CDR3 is CASSLTGIETQYF. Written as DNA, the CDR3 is TGTGCCAGCAGCTTGACAGGGATTGAGACCCAGTACTTC.

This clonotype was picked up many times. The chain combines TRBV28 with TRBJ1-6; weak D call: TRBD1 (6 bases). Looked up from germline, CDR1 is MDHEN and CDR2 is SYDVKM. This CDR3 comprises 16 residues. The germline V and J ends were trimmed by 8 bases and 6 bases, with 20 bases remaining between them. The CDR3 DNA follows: TGTGCCAGCCGCTCCGCGGGAGGGACATCTAATTCACCCCTCCACTTT. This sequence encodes CASRSAGGTSNSPLHF.